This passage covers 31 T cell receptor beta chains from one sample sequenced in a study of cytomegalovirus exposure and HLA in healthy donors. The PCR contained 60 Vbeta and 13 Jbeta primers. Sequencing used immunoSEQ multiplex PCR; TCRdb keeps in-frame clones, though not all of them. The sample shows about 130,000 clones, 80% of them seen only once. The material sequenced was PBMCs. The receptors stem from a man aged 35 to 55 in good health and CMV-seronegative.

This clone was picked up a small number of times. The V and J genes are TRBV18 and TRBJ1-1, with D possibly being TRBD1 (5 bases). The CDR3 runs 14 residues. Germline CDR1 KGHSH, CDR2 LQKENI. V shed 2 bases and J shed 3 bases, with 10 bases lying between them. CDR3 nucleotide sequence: TGTGCCAGCTCACCAGGGGGAGGGGACACTGAAGCTTTCTTT. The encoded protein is CASSPGGGDTEAFF.

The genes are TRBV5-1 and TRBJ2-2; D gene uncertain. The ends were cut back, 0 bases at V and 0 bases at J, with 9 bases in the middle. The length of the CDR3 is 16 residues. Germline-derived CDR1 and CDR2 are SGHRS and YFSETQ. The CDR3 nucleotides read TGCGCCAGCAGCTTGGCCTCTTCTCCGAACACCGGGGAGCTGTTTTTT. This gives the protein CASSLASSPNTGELFF.

CDR3 sequence: CASSTSGTGNTEAFF. CDR3 sequence (DNA): TGTGCCAGCAGTACATCCGGGACAGGGAACACTGAAGCTTTCTTT. The gene calls are TRBV28 and TRBJ1-1; TRBD1 matches at 8 bases. Germline-derived CDR1 and CDR2 are MDHEN and SYDVKM. J was trimmed by 1 base and V by 5 bases; bases with no gene match: 6. The CDR3 runs to 15 residues.

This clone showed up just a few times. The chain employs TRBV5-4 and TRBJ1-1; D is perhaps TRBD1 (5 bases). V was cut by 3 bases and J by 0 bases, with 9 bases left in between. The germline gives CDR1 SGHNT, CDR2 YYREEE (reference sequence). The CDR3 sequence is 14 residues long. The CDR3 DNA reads TGTGCCAGCAGCTCAGGGATCATGAACACTGAAGCTTTCTTT. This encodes CASSSGIMNTEAFF.

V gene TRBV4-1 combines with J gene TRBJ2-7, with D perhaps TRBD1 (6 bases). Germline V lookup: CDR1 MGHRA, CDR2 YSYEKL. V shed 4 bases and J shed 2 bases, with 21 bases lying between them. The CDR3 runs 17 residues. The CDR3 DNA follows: TGCGCCAGCAGCCGCTCCACCGGTAGGGACAAGACCTACGAGCAGTACTTC. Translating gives CASSRSTGRDKTYEQYF.

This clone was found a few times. The DNA of the CDR3 is TGTGCCAGCAGTGAGAGACGGGGTCAGCCCCAGCATTTT. The encoded protein is CASSERRGQPQHF. J is TRBJ1-5 and V is TRBV6-1, with unresolved D. Germline loops: CDR1 MNHNS, CDR2 SASEGT. CDR3 length equals 13 residues. V was shortened by 3 bases and J by 6 bases, with 9 bases between the two germline ends.

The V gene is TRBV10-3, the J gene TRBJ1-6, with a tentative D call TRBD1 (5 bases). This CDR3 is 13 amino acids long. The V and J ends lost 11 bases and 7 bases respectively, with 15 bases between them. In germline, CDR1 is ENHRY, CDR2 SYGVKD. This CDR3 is CASKGVGNSPLHF. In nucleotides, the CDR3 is TGTGCCTCCAAAGGGGTGGGAAATTCACCCCTCCACTTT.

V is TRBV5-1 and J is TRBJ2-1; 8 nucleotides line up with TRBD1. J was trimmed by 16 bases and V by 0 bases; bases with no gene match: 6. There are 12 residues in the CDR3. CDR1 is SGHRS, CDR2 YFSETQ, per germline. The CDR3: CASSLGQGASFF. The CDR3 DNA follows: TGCGCCAGCAGCTTGGGTCAGGGGGCTTCTTTCTTC.

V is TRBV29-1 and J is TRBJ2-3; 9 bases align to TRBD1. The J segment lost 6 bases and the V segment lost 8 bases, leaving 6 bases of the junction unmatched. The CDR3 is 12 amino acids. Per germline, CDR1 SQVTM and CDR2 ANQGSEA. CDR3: CSSGQGADTQYF. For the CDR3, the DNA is TGCAGCTCGGGACAGGGAGCGGATACGCAGTATTTT.

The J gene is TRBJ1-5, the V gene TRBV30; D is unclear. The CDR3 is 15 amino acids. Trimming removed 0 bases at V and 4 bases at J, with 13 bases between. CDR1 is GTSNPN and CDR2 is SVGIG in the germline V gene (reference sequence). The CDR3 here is CAWSVRGQQNQPQHF. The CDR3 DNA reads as TGTGCCTGGAGTGTACGTGGGCAGCAAAATCAGCCCCAGCATTTT.

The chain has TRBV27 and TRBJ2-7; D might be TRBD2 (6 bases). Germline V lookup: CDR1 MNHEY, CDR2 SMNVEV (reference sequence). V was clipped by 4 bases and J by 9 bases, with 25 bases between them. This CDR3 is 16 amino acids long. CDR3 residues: CASSSTTAPGRWVQYF. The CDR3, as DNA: TGTGCCAGCAGTTCCACCACCGCCCCGGGGAGGTGGGTGCAGTACTTC.

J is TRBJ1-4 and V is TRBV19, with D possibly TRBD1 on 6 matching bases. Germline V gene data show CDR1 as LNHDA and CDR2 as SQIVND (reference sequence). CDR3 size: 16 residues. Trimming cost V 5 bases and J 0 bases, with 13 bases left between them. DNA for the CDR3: TGTGCCAGTAGTTACCCACAGGGCCCAACTAATGAAAAACTGTTTTTT. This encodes CASSYPQGPTNEKLFF.

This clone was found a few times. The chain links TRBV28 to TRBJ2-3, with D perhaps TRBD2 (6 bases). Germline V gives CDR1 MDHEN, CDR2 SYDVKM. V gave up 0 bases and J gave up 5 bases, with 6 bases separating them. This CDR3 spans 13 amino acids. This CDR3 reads CASSLWGGDTQYF. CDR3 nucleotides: TGTGCCAGCAGTTTATGGGGGGGAGATACGCAGTATTTT. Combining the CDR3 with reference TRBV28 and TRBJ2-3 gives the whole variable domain DVKVTQSSRYLVKRTGEKVFLECVQDMDHENMFWYRQDPGLGLRLIYFSYDVKMKEKGDIPEGYSVSREKKERFSLILESASTNQTSMYLCASSLWGGDTQYFGPGTRLTVL.

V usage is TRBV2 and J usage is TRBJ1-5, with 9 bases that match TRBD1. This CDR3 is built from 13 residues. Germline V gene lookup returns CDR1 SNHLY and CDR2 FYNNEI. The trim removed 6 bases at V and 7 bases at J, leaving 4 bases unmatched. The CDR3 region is CASRDRGEQPQHF. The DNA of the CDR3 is TGTGCCAGCAGGGACAGGGGCGAACAGCCCCAGCATTTT.

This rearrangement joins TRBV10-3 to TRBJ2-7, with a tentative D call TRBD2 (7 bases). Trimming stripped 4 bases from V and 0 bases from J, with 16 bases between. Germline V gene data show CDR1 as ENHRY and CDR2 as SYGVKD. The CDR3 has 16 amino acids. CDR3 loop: CAISVGGGGSSYEQYF. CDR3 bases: TGTGCCATCAGTGTGGGAGGGGGGGGTAGCTCCTACGAGCAGTACTTC.

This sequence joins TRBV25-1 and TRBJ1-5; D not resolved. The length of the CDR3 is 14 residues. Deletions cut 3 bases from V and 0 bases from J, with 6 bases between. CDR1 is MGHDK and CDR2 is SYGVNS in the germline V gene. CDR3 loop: CASSESGSNQPQHF. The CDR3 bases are TGTGCCAGCAGTGAGTCGGGTAGCAATCAGCCCCAGCATTTT.

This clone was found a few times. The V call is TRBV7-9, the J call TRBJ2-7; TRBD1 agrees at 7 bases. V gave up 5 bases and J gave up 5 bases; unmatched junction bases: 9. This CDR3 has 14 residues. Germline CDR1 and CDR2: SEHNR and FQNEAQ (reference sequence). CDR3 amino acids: CASSEGQALDEQYF. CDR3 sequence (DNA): TGTGCCAGCAGCGAAGGACAGGCTTTGGACGAGCAGTACTTC.

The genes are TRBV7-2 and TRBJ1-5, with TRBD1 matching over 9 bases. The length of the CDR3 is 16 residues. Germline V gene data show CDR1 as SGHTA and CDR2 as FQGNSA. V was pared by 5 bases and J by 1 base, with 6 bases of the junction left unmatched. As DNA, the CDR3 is TGTGCCAGCAGCCAACAGGGGGCGGTAAGCAATCAGCCCCAGCATTTT. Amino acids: CASSQQGAVSNQPQHF.

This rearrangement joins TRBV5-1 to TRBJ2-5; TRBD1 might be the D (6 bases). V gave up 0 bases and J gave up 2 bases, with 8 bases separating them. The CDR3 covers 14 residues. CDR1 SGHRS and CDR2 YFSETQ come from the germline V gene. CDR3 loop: CASSLGDKQETQYF. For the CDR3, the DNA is TGCGCCAGCAGCTTGGGGGACAAACAAGAGACCCAGTACTTC. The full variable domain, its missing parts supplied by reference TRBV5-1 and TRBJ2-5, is KAGVTQTPRYLIKTRGQQVTLSCSPISGHRSVSWYQQTPGQGLQFLFEYFSETQRNKGNFPGRFSGRQFSNSRSEMNVSTLELGDSALYLCASSLGDKQETQYFGPGTRLLVL.

CDR3 nucleotides: TGTGCCAGCAGTCGGACGACAGGAGAGTACAATGAGCAGTTCTTC. It codes for CASSRTTGEYNEQFF. V usage is TRBV6-1 and J usage is TRBJ2-1; D may be TRBD1 (6 bases). From germline, CDR1 is MNHNS and CDR2 SASEGT. V dropped 5 bases and J dropped 4 bases, with 15 bases sitting between them. The CDR3 contains 15 residues.

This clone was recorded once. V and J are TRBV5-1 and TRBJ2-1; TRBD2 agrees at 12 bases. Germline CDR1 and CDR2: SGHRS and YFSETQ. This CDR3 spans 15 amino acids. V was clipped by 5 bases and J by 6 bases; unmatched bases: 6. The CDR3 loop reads CASSRRLAGVNEQFF. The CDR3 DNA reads TGCGCCAGCAGTCGTCGACTAGCGGGAGTCAATGAGCAGTTCTTC.

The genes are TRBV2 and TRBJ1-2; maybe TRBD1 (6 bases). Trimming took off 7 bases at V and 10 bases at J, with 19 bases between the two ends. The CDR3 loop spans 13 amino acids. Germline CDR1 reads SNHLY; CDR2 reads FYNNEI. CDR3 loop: CASKGDIFGFYTF. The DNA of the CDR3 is TGTGCCAGCAAGGGGGACATCTTTGGTTTCTACACCTTC.

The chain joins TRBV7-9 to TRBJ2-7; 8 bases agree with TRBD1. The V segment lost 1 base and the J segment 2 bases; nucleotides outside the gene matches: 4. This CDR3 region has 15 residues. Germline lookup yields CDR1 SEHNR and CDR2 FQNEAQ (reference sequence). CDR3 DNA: TGTGCCAGCAGCTTAGGGCAGGGGGCCACCTACGAGCAGTACTTC. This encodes CASSLGQGATYEQYF.

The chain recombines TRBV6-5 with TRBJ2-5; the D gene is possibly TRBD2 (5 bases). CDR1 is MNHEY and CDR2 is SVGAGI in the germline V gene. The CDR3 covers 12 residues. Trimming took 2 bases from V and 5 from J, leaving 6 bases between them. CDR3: CASSYGEETQYF. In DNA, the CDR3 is TGTGCCAGCAGTTACGGGGAGGAGACCCAGTACTTC.

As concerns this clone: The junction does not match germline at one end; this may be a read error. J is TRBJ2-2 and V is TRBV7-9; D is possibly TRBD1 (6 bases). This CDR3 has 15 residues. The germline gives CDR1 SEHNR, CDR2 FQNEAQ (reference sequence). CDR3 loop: CSSSLGTMNTGELFF. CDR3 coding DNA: TGTTCCAGCAGCTTGGGGACAATGAACACCGGGGAGCTGTTTTTT.

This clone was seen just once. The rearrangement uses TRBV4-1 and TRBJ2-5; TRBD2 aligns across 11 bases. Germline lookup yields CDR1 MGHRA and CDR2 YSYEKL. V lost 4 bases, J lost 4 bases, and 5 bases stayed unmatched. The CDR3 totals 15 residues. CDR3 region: CASSRLTSGIETQYF. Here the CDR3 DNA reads TGCGCCAGCAGCCGTCTGACTAGCGGGATAGAGACCCAGTACTTC.

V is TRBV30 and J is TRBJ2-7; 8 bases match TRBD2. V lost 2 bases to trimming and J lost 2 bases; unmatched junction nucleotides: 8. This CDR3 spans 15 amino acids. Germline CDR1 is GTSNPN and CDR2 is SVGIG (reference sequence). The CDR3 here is CAWSFGGGTPYEQYF. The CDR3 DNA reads TGTGCCTGGAGTTTTGGCGGGGGGACCCCCTACGAGCAGTACTTC.

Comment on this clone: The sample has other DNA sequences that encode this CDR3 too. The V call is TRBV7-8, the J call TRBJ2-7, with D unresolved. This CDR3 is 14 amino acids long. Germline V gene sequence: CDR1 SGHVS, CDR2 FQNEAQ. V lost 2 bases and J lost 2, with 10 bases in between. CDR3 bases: TGTGCCAGCAGCTTACTTGGTGGGCCCTACGAGCAGTACTTC. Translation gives CASSLLGGPYEQYF.

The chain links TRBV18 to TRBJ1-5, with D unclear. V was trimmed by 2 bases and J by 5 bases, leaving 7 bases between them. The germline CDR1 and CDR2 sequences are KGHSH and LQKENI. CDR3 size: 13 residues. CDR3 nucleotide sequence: TGTGCCAGCTCACCAGGACTGGATCAGCCCCAGCATTTT. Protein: CASSPGLDQPQHF. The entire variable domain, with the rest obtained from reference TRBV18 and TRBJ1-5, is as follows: NAGVMQNPRHLVRRRGQEARLRCSPMKGHSHVYWYRQLPEEGLKFMVYLQKENIIDESGMPKERFSAEFPKEGPSILRIQQVVRGDSAAYFCASSPGLDQPQHFGDGTRLSIL.

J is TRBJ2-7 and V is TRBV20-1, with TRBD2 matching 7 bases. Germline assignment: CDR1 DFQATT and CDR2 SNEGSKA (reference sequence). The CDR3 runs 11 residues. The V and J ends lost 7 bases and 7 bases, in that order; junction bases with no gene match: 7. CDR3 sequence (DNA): TGCAGTGGACTAGCCCCTAGGGAGCAGTACTTC. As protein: CSGLAPREQYF.

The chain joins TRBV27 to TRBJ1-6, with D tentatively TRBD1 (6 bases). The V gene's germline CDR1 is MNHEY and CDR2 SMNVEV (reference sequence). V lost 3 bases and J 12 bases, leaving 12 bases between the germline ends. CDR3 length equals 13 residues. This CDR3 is CASSFLTRGPLHF. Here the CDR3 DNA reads TGTGCCAGCAGTTTCTTGACCAGGGGACCCCTCCACTTT.